The 6 T cell receptor beta chains presented below share a single source sample, sequenced in a study of blood T cell repertoires in COVID-19. Libraries were prepared by immunoSEQ multiplex PCR; TCRdb keeps only in-frame clonotypes and omits some of them. The sample has around 100,000 clones; about 86% are singletons. Sequenced input: peripheral blood. The receptors originated from an elderly man with acute or convalescent COVID-19.

This clone has just a few counts. The CDR3 region has the DNA TGTGCCACCTCCCCCCGGACAGGGACCTACGAGCAGTACTTC. This translates into CATSPRTGTYEQYF. V usage is TRBV24-1 and J usage is TRBJ2-7; 8 bases agree with TRBD1. This CDR3 contains 14 residues. Germline loops: CDR1 KGHDR, CDR2 SFDVKD. J was trimmed by 2 bases and V by 9 bases; bases with no gene match: 8.

The chain has TRBV7-3 and TRBJ1-1; unclear D gene. The CDR3 consists of 14 residues. Trimming took 0 bases from V and 1 from J, leaving 6 bases between them. Germline V gene sequence: CDR1 SGHTA, CDR2 FQGTGA. The chain's CDR3 is CASSLTPGNTEAFF. CDR3 in DNA: TGTGCCAGCAGCTTAACCCCCGGGAACACTGAAGCTTTCTTT. Looking up the rest from reference TRBV7-3 and TRBJ1-1 gives the full variable domain: GAGVSQTPSNKVTEKGKYVELRCDPISGHTALYWYRQSLGQGPEFLIYFQGTGAADDSGLPNDRFFAVRPEGSVSTLKIQRTERGDSAVYLCASSLTPGNTEAFFGQGTRLTVV.

This clone has a handful of counts. The genes are TRBV4-3 and TRBJ1-5, with D maybe TRBD1 (5 bases). The CDR3 length is 14 residues. Germline lookup yields CDR1 LGHNA and CDR2 YSLEER. V dropped 1 base and J dropped 6 bases, with 10 bases sitting between them. CDR3 amino acids: CASSQVVGGQPQHF. The CDR3 DNA sequence: TGCGCCAGCAGCCAAGTGGTGGGGGGTCAGCCCCAGCATTTT.

V is TRBV5-4 and J is TRBJ2-2; 9 nucleotides line up with TRBD1. CDR3 length equals 16 residues. V was clipped by 4 bases and J by 7 bases; unmatched bases: 11. Looked up from germline, CDR1 is SGHNT and CDR2 is YYREEE (reference sequence). The DNA of the CDR3 is TGTGCCAGCAGCCTAAGCATCGGACAGGGGTTCGGGGAGCTGTTTTTT. The encoded protein is CASSLSIGQGFGELFF.

V usage is TRBV3-1 (or the pseudogene TRBV3-2) and J usage is TRBJ2-3; TRBD1 aligns across 10 bases. This CDR3 has 16 amino acids. Germline-derived CDR1 and CDR2 are LGHDT and YNNKEL (reference sequence). The junction had 6 bases not matched to a gene; V was cut back by 2 bases and J by 4 bases. This CDR3 reads CASSQRGQGLSDTQYF. CDR3 coding DNA: TGTGCCAGCAGCCAAAGGGGACAGGGGCTTTCAGATACGCAGTATTTT.

The rearrangement joins TRBV10-3 to TRBJ2-5; TRBD2 matches 7 bases. Per germline, CDR1 ENHRY and CDR2 SYGVKD. This CDR3 is 15 amino acids long. Trimming at V came to 0 bases and at J to 7 bases, leaving 8 bases not matched to a gene. CDR3 sequence reads: CAISESGGSAGTQYF. In DNA form, the CDR3 reads TGTGCCATCAGTGAGTCGGGAGGGTCCGCCGGGACCCAGTACTTC.